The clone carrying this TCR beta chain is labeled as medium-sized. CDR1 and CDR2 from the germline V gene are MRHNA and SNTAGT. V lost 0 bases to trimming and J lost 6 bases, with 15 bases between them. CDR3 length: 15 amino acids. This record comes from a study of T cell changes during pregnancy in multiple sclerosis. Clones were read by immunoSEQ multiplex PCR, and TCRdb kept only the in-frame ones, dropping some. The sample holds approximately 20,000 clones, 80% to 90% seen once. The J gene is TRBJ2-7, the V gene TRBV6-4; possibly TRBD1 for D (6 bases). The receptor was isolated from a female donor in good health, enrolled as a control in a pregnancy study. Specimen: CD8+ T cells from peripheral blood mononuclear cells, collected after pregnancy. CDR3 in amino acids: CASSDSGGEVGEQYF. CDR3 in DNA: TGTGCCAGCAGTGACTCTGGGGGCGAAGTGGGCGAGCAGTACTTC.